The clone carrying this T cell receptor (beta chain) occurred a few times. Antigen unknown. Tregs were sorted as CD4+CD25+CD127-/low cells. Findings and caveats of the study: Whole repertoires were not studied in the larger cohort, only one V-J beta rearrangement.

The germline V gene has CDR1 MNHEY and CDR2 SVGEGT. V shed 6 bases and J shed 3 bases, with 12 bases lying between them. This CDR3 is 14 amino acids long. After constant-region reverse-primer amplification, full-length variable regions underwent semi-nested PCR with Nested Universal Primer A. MiXCR, run by TCRdb on the 5' RACE reads, gives a single entry per CDR3 protein. This table has some 32,000 distinct CDR3 sequences, 27% appearing once. The TCR sequence derives from a female donor with breast cancer. Sequenced: tumor-infiltrating Tregs sorted from the breast tumor. J is TRBJ1-5 and V is TRBV6-2 or TRBV6-3, with D perhaps matching TRBD1 (5 bases). The CDR3 DNA follows: TGTGCCAGCAGCCTACGACAGAACAATCAGCCCCAGCATTTT. It translates to CASSLRQNNQPQHF.